Listed below are T cell receptor beta chains from one sample, sequenced in a study of T cell responses to AZD1222 COVID-19 vaccine. Clones were sequenced by immunoSEQ multiplex PCR, and TCRdb holds only the in-frame ones, with some missing. The top ten hold approximately 5.7% of the sample, which has 150,000 or so clones, 88% seen once. Source: peripheral blood, taken on day 0 of AZD1222 vaccination. Receptors were obtained from an adult in good health. CDR3s include the opening cysteine and the closing phenylalanine or tryptophan. D genes are given only for firm matches. The size entry is marked missing in some rows and otherwise reads once, few, many or a size class.

clone size: once
D gene: -
J gene: TRBJ2-7
V gene: TRBV7-6
CDR3 protein: CASSFRGAPIYEQYF
CDR3 DNA: TGTGCCAGCAGCTTCAGGGGGGCCCCGATCTACGAGCAGTACTTC

clone size: -
D gene: TRBD1
J gene: TRBJ1-6
V gene: TRBV6-6
CDR3 protein: CASSTLGTANSPLHF
CDR3 DNA: TGTGCCAGCAGTACCCTTGGGACAGCTAATTCACCCCTCCACTTT

clone size: -
D gene: -
J gene: TRBJ1-2
V gene: TRBV25-1
CDR3 protein: CATYGQLNYGYTF
CDR3 DNA: TGTGCCACCTACGGACAGTTAAACTATGGCTACACCTTC

clone size: -
D gene: -
J gene: TRBJ2-7
V gene: TRBV7-6
CDR3 protein: CASSLVSREQYF
CDR3 DNA: TGTGCCAGCAGCTTAGTCTCACGAGAGCAGTACTTC

clone size: -
D gene: TRBD2
J gene: TRBJ2-1
V gene: TRBV9
CDR3 protein: CASSREGGLTYNEQFF
CDR3 DNA: TGTGCCAGCAGCCGAGAGGGAGGGCTCACCTACAATGAGCAGTTCTTC

clone size: -
D gene: -
J gene: TRBJ2-7
V gene: TRBV6-5
CDR3 protein: CASSSGTGSSYEQYF
CDR3 DNA: TGTGCCAGCAGTTCCGGGACGGGGAGCTCCTACGAGCAGTACTTC

clone size: -
D gene: -
J gene: TRBJ1-5
V gene: TRBV5-5
CDR3 protein: CASSPFLQGYQPQHF
CDR3 DNA: TGTGCCAGCAGCCCATTCTTACAGGGATATCAGCCCCAGCATTTT

clone size: -
D gene: -
J gene: TRBJ1-3
V gene: TRBV10-3
CDR3 protein: CAISERGLSSGNTIYF
CDR3 DNA: TGTGCCATCAGTGAGCGGGGTCTGAGCTCTGGAAACACCATATATTTT

clone size: -
D gene: -
J gene: TRBJ1-1
V gene: TRBV14
CDR3 protein: CASSQRGSNTEAFF
CDR3 DNA: TGTGCCAGCAGCCAAAGGGGATCGAACACTGAAGCTTTCTTT

clone size: -
D gene: -
J gene: TRBJ1-5
V gene: TRBV28
CDR3 protein: CASSRGHREIRQPQHF
CDR3 DNA: TGTGCCTCATCCCGGGGACACAGGGAGATTCGTCAGCCCCAGCATTTT

clone size: -
D gene: TRBD1
J gene: TRBJ1-6
V gene: TRBV5-4
CDR3 protein: CASSPGQGGFSPLHF
CDR3 DNA: TGTGCCAGCAGCCCAGGACAGGGGGGTTTTTCACCCCTCCACTTT

clone size: -
D gene: TRBD1
J gene: TRBJ2-7
V gene: TRBV14
CDR3 protein: CASSLYFGTGPYEQYF
CDR3 DNA: TGTGCCAGCAGCCTTTATTTCGGGACAGGGCCCTACGAGCAGTACTTC

clone size: -
D gene: -
J gene: TRBJ2-6
V gene: TRBV12-5
CDR3 protein: CASAPTGANVLTF
CDR3 DNA: TGTGCTAGTGCCCCCACTGGGGCCAACGTCCTGACTTTC

clone size: -
D gene: TRBD2
J gene: TRBJ2-7
V gene: TRBV6-5
CDR3 protein: CASRVTSGNPYEQYF
CDR3 DNA: TGTGCCAGCAGAGTCACTAGCGGGAACCCCTACGAGCAGTACTTC

clone size: once
D gene: -
J gene: TRBJ1-3
V gene: TRBV7-2
CDR3 protein: CASRASFRNTIYF
CDR3 DNA: TGTGCCAGCAGGGCGAGCTTTAGAAACACCATATATTTT

clone size: -
D gene: -
J gene: TRBJ2-7
V gene: TRBV28
CDR3 protein: CASSLTGYEQYF
CDR3 DNA: TGTGCCAGCAGTTTGACTGGCTACGAGCAGTACTTC